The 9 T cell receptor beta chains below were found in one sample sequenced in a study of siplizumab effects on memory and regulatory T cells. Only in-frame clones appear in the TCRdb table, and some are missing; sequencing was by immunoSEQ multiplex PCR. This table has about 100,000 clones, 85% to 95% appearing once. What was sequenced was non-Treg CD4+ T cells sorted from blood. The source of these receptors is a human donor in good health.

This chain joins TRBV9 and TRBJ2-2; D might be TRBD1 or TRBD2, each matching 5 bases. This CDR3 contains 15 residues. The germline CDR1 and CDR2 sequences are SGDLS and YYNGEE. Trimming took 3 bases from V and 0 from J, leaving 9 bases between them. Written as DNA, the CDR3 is TGTGCCAGCAGCGCGGGACCCTCGAACACCGGGGAGCTGTTTTTT. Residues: CASSAGPSNTGELFF.

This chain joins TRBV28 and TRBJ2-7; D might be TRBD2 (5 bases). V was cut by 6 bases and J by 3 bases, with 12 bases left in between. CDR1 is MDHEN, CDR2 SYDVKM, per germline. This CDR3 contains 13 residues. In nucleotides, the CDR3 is TGTGCCAGCAGGCCGGGATCCGACTACGAGCAGTACTTC. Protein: CASRPGSDYEQYF. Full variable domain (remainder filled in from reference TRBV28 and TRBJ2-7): DVKVTQSSRYLVKRTGEKVFLECVQDMDHENMFWYRQDPGLGLRLIYFSYDVKMKEKGDIPEGYSVSREKKERFSLILESASTNQTSMYLCASRPGSDYEQYFGPGTRLTVT.

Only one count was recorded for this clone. The CDR3 DNA reads as TGTGCCAGCAGGGAATACTCAGGGGCCAACGTCCTGACTTTC. This translates into CASREYSGANVLTF. V gene TRBV6-5 combines with J gene TRBJ2-6; D call uncertain. The CDR3 covers 14 residues. V gave up 6 bases and J gave up 4 bases, with 10 bases separating them. CDR1 is MNHEY, CDR2 SVGAGI, per germline.

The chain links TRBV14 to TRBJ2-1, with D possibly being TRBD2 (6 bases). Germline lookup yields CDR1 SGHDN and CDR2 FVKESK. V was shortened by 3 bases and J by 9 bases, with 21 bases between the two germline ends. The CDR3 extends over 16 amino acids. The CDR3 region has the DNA TGTGCCAGCAGCCAGAAGGCGGCTGGAGGGAGAGTTGAGCAGTTCTTC. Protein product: CASSQKAAGGRVEQFF.

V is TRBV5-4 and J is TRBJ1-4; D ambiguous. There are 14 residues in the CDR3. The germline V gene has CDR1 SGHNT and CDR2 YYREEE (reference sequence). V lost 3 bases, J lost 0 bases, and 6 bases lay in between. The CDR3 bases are TGTGCCAGCAGCTATGATGCAACTAATGAAAAACTGTTTTTT. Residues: CASSYDATNEKLFF. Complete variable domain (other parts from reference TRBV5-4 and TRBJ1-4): ETGVTQSPTHLIKTRGQQVTLRCSSQSGHNTVSWYQQALGQGPQFIFQYYREEENGRGNFPPRFSGLQFPNYSSELNVNALELDDSALYLCASSYDATNEKLFFGSGTQLSVL.

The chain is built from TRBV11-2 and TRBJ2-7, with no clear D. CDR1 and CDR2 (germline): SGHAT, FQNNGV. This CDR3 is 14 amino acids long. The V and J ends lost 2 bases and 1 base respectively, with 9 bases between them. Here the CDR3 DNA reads TGTGCCAGCAGCTTAATGAAAGGGTCCTACGAGCAGTACTTC. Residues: CASSLMKGSYEQYF.

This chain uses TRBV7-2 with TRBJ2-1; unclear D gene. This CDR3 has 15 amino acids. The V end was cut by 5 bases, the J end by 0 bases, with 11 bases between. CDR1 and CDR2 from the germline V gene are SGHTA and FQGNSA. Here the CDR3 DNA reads TGTGCCAGCAGCCAACGGACCAGCTCCTACAATGAGCAGTTCTTC. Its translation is CASSQRTSSYNEQFF.

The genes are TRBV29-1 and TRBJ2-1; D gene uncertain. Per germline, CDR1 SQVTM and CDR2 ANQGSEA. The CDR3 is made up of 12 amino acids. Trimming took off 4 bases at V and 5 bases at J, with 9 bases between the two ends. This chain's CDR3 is CSVALTNNEQFF. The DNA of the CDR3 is TGCAGCGTTGCCTTGACCAACAATGAGCAGTTCTTC.

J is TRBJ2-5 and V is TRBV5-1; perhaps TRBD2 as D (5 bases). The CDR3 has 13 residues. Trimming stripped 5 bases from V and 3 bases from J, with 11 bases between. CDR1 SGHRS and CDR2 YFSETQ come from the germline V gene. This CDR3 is CASRWTVEETQYF. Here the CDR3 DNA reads TGCGCCAGCAGGTGGACTGTTGAAGAGACCCAGTACTTC.